These 26 T cell receptor beta chains came from one sample sequenced in a study of identical twins. One entry per CDR3 protein, called by TCRdb with MiXCR from the 5' RACE reads. Of some 460,000 distinct CDR3 sequences listed, 13% to 15% are singletons. The sample was also reused in another study, on yellow fever vaccine responses in identical twins.

The sample comprised CD4+ T cells sorted from blood. The receptors derive from a woman aged 18-29 years in good health.

V and J are TRBV25-1 and TRBJ2-5; D gene uncertain. Trimming removed 2 bases at V and 1 base at J, with 11 bases between. In germline, CDR1 is MGHDK, CDR2 SYGVNS. The CDR3 has 15 amino acids. CDR3 in DNA: TGTGCCAGCAGTGAAAGAGTAGGAGCCCAAGAGACCCAGTACTTC. It is translated as CASSERVGAQETQYF. Complete variable domain (other parts from reference TRBV25-1 and TRBJ2-5): EADIYQTPRYLVIGTGKKITLECSQTMGHDKMYWYQQDPGMELHLIHYSYGVNSTEKGDLSSESTVSRIRTEHFPLTLESARPSHTSQYLCASSERVGAQETQYFGPGTRLLVL.

This clonotype was picked up a small number of times. The CDR3 here is CASSKTGGDYEQYF. The CDR3 DNA follows: TGTGCCAGCAGCAAAACAGGGGGTGACTACGAGCAGTACTTC. The V gene is TRBV27, the J gene TRBJ2-7, with 8 bases aligning to TRBD1. The CDR3 has 14 amino acids. CDR1 is MNHEY, CDR2 SMNVEV, per germline (reference sequence). The ends lost 6 bases at V and 3 bases at J; junction bases unmatched: 7.

This clonotype has a handful of counts. V gene TRBV7-8 combines with J gene TRBJ2-5; D gene ambiguous. V was clipped by 0 bases and J by 5 bases, with 10 bases between them. This CDR3 comprises 14 residues. Germline values: CDR1 SGHVS, CDR2 FQNEAQ. In nucleotides, the CDR3 is TGTGCCAGCAGCTTAGCGAGGCAGGTGGAGACCCAGTACTTC. Translation: CASSLARQVETQYF.

The J gene is TRBJ2-1, the V gene TRBV11-2; TRBD2 matches at 15 bases. This CDR3 spans 17 amino acids. Trimming at V came to 1 base and at J to 15 bases, leaving 13 bases not matched to a gene. The germline CDR1 and CDR2 sequences are SGHAT and FQNNGV. The CDR3 DNA follows: TGTGCCAGCAGCTTAGTCCCCCCCGGGACTAGCGGGAGGTCTACGTTCTTC. Translated: CASSLVPPGTSGRSTFF.

This clonotype was seen a handful of times. J is TRBJ2-7 and V is TRBV29-1, with 8 nucleotides matching TRBD2. Germline loops: CDR1 SQVTM, CDR2 ANQGSEA. Trimming cost V 3 bases and J 10 bases; bases outside gene matches: 8. The CDR3 is 12 residues long. CDR3 nucleotides: TGCAGCGTTGAGGCGGGAGGCCCACTACAGTACTTC. This encodes CSVEAGGPLQYF.

The chain recombines TRBV6-1 with TRBJ1-1; D might be TRBD1 (5 bases). Trimming took off 2 bases at V and 4 bases at J, with 11 bases between the two ends. Germline-derived CDR1 and CDR2 are MNHNS and SASEGT. The CDR3 consists of 14 residues. The CDR3 reads CASSESSGGTEAFF. The CDR3 DNA sequence: TGTGCCAGCAGTGAATCGTCGGGGGGCACTGAAGCTTTCTTT.

This clonotype was seen repeatedly, ten times or more. The chain carries TRBV10-3 and TRBJ2-2; 7 nucleotides align to TRBD1. This CDR3 has 14 residues. Germline loops: CDR1 ENHRY, CDR2 SYGVKD. The J segment lost 7 bases and the V segment lost 7 bases, leaving 9 bases of the junction unmatched. The CDR3 spells CAIKSRDSFGELFF. CDR3 in DNA: TGTGCCATCAAGTCCCGGGACAGTTTCGGGGAGCTGTTTTTT.

In DNA, the CDR3 is TGTGCCAGCAGCTTTCGGGGAATCGTCTCAACCGGGGAGCTGTTTTTT. This sequence encodes CASSFRGIVSTGELFF. V gene TRBV5-6 combines with J gene TRBJ2-2, with a tentative D call TRBD2 (5 bases). There are 16 residues in the CDR3. Trimming pared 2 bases from V and 5 bases from J, leaving 16 bases between. Germline CDR1 reads SGHDT; CDR2 reads YYEEEE.

This clonotype was counted many times. The chain employs TRBV7-9 and TRBJ2-3, with 10 bases aligning to TRBD1. CDR3 length: 16 residues. Trimming removed 1 base from V and 3 bases from J; junction bases left unmatched: 4. The germline V gene encodes CDR1 SEHNR and CDR2 FQNEAQ (reference sequence). The CDR3 region is CASSLGDRGLTDTQYF. In DNA form, the CDR3 reads TGTGCCAGCAGCTTAGGGGACAGGGGATTGACAGATACGCAGTATTTT.

There are a few counts of this clonotype. The chain employs TRBV6-2 or TRBV6-3 and TRBJ2-1; 10 nucleotides match TRBD2. This CDR3 spans 14 amino acids. Per germline, CDR1 MNHEY and CDR2 SVGEGT. V lost 8 bases to trimming and J lost 10 bases; unmatched junction nucleotides: 11. The CDR3 here is CASGGSGRGLEQFF. In nucleotides, the CDR3 is TGTGCCAGCGGGGGGAGCGGGAGGGGCTTGGAGCAGTTCTTC.

There are many counts of this clonotype. A read error may produce the germline difference seen at one junction end. The gene calls are TRBV7-7 and TRBJ2-3; no clear D gene. Germline V CDR1 and CDR2: SSHAT, FNYEAQ (reference sequence). The CDR3 covers 13 residues. The CDR3, as DNA: TGTGCTAGCAGCTTCAGACCCACAGATACGCAGTATTTT. Protein: CASSFRPTDTQYF.

This clonotype has more than one count but fewer than ten. J is TRBJ2-2 and V is TRBV7-2; 12 bases map to TRBD2. Losses at the gene ends were 8 bases for V and 3 bases for J; bases not matched to a gene: 7. The germline V gene encodes CDR1 SGHTA and CDR2 FQGNSA. The CDR3 covers 16 residues. The CDR3 region is CASDKGLAGYTGELFF. CDR3 nucleotides: TGTGCCAGCGATAAAGGACTAGCGGGGTACACCGGGGAGCTGTTTTTT.

This clonotype has more than one count but fewer than ten. The chain has TRBV12-3 or TRBV12-4 and TRBJ2-7; D may be TRBD2 (6 bases). V lost 8 bases to trimming and J lost 2 bases, with 19 bases between them. The CDR3 sequence is 15 residues long. CDR3 sequence (DNA): TGTGCCAGCGCCCCTAGTAGCGGCCCCACCTACGAGCAGTACTTC. The encoded protein is CASAPSSGPTYEQYF.

The chain is built from TRBV20-1 and TRBJ2-6; D gene uncertain. The length of the CDR3 is 15 residues. Trimming removed 4 bases at V and 0 bases at J, with 10 bases between. The germline CDR1 and CDR2 sequences are DFQATT and SNEGSKA (reference sequence). CDR3 coding DNA: TGCAGTGCTACGTCTAAGGGCTCTGGGGCCAACGTCCTGACTTTC. This translates into CSATSKGSGANVLTF.

For the CDR3, the DNA is TGTGCCAGCAGCACTGAAATTAGCACAGATACGCAGTATTTT. Translation: CASSTEISTDTQYF. This sequence joins TRBV7-2 and TRBJ2-3; no clear D gene. V lost 5 bases and J 0 bases, leaving 9 bases between the germline ends. The CDR3 length is 14 residues. Germline CDR1 is SGHTA and CDR2 is FQGNSA.

Many counts were recorded for this clonotype. This chain joins TRBV6-1 and TRBJ1-2, with D perhaps TRBD1 (5 bases). The CDR3 runs to 13 residues. V dropped 6 bases and J dropped 4 bases, with 12 bases sitting between them. In germline, CDR1 is MNHNS, CDR2 SASEGT. The CDR3 DNA reads TGTGCCAGCAGCAAGGGGCCCGCCTATGGCTACACCTTC. Its protein is CASSKGPAYGYTF.

This clonotype was observed a few times. The V and J genes are TRBV14 and TRBJ2-1; TRBD2 aligns across 7 bases. CDR3 length equals 17 residues. Trimming took 1 base from V and 2 from J; bases not matched to a gene: 8. Germline-derived CDR1 and CDR2 are SGHDN and FVKESK. The CDR3 DNA follows: TGTGCCAGCAGCCAAGTGCGACTAGCTGGGGCCTACAATGAGCAGTTCTTC. This codes for CASSQVRLAGAYNEQFF.

This clonotype was seen a handful of times. V usage is TRBV11-2 and J usage is TRBJ2-1; D gene unclear. V lost 4 bases to trimming and J lost 5 bases, with 15 bases between them. This CDR3 is 15 amino acids long. The germline V gene encodes CDR1 SGHAT and CDR2 FQNNGV. CDR3 sequence (DNA): TGTGCCAGCAGCTCTCTTAGCCGAAACAACAATGAGCAGTTCTTC. Protein sequence: CASSSLSRNNNEQFF.

V and J are TRBV27 and TRBJ2-4; 12 bases map to TRBD2. The CDR3 has 15 amino acids. Looked up from germline, CDR1 is MNHEY and CDR2 is SMNVEV (reference sequence). With V trimmed by 6 bases and J by 8 bases, 8 bases remained unmatched. CDR3 coding DNA: TGTGCCAGCAGCCCGACTAGCGGGAGAGGGGACATTCAGTACTTC. Translation: CASSPTSGRGDIQYF.

The genes are TRBV7-9 and TRBJ2-2; D not resolved. Looked up from germline, CDR1 is SEHNR and CDR2 is FQNEAQ (reference sequence). This CDR3 contains 16 residues. Trimming took off 5 bases at V and 1 base at J, with 14 bases between the two ends. CDR3 sequence (DNA): TGTGCCAGCAGCGTAGTAGGCACACTGAACACCGGGGAGCTGTTTTTT. Its translation: CASSVVGTLNTGELFF.

This chain links TRBV20-1 with TRBJ2-1; 13 bases agree with TRBD2. The CDR3 contains 15 residues. Germline V gene sequence: CDR1 DFQATT, CDR2 SNEGSKA (reference sequence). With V trimmed by 6 bases and J by 5 bases, 7 bases remained unmatched. DNA of the CDR3: TGCAGTGCAAAACGACTAGCGGGAGGTCACAATGAGCAGTTCTTC. Protein: CSAKRLAGGHNEQFF.

The chain couples TRBV7-6 to TRBJ2-2, with D uncertain. The V and J ends lost 4 bases and 6 bases respectively, with 9 bases between them. Germline CDR1 is SGHVS and CDR2 is FNYEAQ. The CDR3 is 13 amino acids. In nucleotides, the CDR3 is TGTGCCAGCAGCTCCCGACCGGCCGGGGAGCTGTTTTTT. Translating it yields CASSSRPAGELFF.

This clonotype was found many times. The junction shows a germline mismatch at one end, possibly a read error. The chain is built from TRBV5-1 and TRBJ2-5; no clear D. Per the germline V gene, CDR1 is SGHRS and CDR2 is YFSETQ. This CDR3 contains 11 residues. CDR3 DNA sequence: TGTGCCAGCAGTACCCAAGAGACCCAGTACTTC. Translated, it gives CASSTQETQYF.

The CDR3 DNA follows: TGTGCCAGCAGTTACCCGGGGACTAGCGGCAATGAGCAGTTCTTC. It codes for CASSYPGTSGNEQFF. This chain links TRBV6-5 with TRBJ2-1; 11 nucleotides match TRBD2. J lost 6 bases, V lost 2 bases, and 3 bases had no gene match. Germline V gene lookup returns CDR1 MNHEY and CDR2 SVGAGI. The CDR3 is made up of 15 amino acids.

This rearrangement joins TRBV5-1 to TRBJ2-7, with 8 bases that match TRBD1. V gave up 4 bases and J gave up 2 bases; unmatched junction bases: 5. This CDR3 is 14 amino acids long. Germline values: CDR1 SGHRS, CDR2 YFSETQ. This CDR3 reads CASSNPGQAYEQYF. The CDR3 coding sequence is TGCGCCAGCAGCAATCCGGGACAGGCCTACGAGCAGTACTTC.

This clonotype was seen many times. The V and J genes are TRBV7-2 and TRBJ2-3, with 9 bases fitting TRBD1. The CDR3 totals 16 residues. Germline-derived CDR1 and CDR2 are SGHTA and FQGNSA. The V segment lost 0 bases and the J segment 3 bases; nucleotides outside the gene matches: 4. CDR3 bases: TGTGCCAGCAGCTTAGCGCCCGGGACAGGGACAGATACGCAGTATTTT. Residues: CASSLAPGTGTDTQYF.